This record looks at one T cell receptor beta chain sequence and its context. Under the authors' procedure: From reference gene primer amplification, estimates of nucleated cell counts were derived. Measured with immunoSEQ multiplex PCR; TCRdb has only the in-frame clones, and not every one. The DNA gave D and trimming, while V, J and clone size come from that table. The sample holds about 130,000 clones, approximately 83% seen once. These data belong to a study of blood T cell repertoires in COVID-19. The CDR3 covers 12 residues. Germline V CDR1 and CDR2: SQVTM, ANQGSEA. The V gene lost 3 bases and the J gene lost 10 bases, with 13 bases spanning the gap.

Sequencing was done on a sample of peripheral blood. V usage is TRBV29-1 and J usage is TRBJ2-1, with D possibly being TRBD2 (5 bases). The receptor was isolated from a woman aged 45-65 years who had recovered from COVID-19. The chain's CDR3 is CSVESGRTEQFF. CDR3 bases: TGCAGCGTTGAGTCGGGAAGGACGGAGCAGTTCTTC.